Listed here are 20 T cell receptor beta chains from one sample, sequenced in a study of glioma-infiltrating T cells. Using RNA template, CDR3s of TCR alpha and beta were amplified with iRepertoire arm-PCR. TCRdb re-called the multiplex PCR reads through MiXCR, storing one row per CDR3 protein. The data show tens of thousands of distinct CDR3 sequences, about 37% seen once. Sequencing used glioma tissue, nonneoplastic brain tissue, or PBMCs (not recorded which). Every receptor here comes from a human donor with low-grade glioma or glioblastoma, undergoing nonglioma brain surgery, or in good health (not recorded which).

This clonotype was counted ten times or more. The V call is TRBV7-2, the J call TRBJ2-5; TRBD1 agrees at 9 bases. V lost 2 bases to trimming and J lost 7 bases; unmatched junction nucleotides: 5. Germline values: CDR1 SGHTA, CDR2 FQGNSA. The CDR3 has 14 residues. CDR3 sequence (DNA): TGTGCCAGCAGCTTACCAGGGACAGGGATGACCCAGTACTTC. This encodes CASSLPGTGMTQYF. The variable domain in full, with the rest retrieved from reference TRBV7-2 and TRBJ2-5, is GAGVSQSPSNKVTEKGKDVELRCDPISGHTALYWYRQSLGQGLEFLIYFQGNSAPDKSGLPSDRFSAERTGGSVSTLTIQRTQQEDSAVYLCASSLPGTGMTQYFGPGTRLLVL.

This clonotype appeared many times. The J gene is TRBJ1-2, the V gene TRBV12-3 or TRBV12-4; no clear D gene. This CDR3 is 14 amino acids long. The V gene lost 6 bases and the J gene lost 2 bases, with 13 bases spanning the gap. CDR3 nucleotide sequence: TGTGCCAGCAGAGAGTGGGCAGGAAACTATGGCTACACCTTC. This gives the protein CASREWAGNYGYTF.

The chain joins TRBV5-1 to TRBJ2-2, with 7 bases fitting TRBD1. The germline gives CDR1 SGHRS, CDR2 YFSETQ. The CDR3 loop spans 13 amino acids. V gave up 7 bases and J gave up 5 bases; unmatched junction bases: 5. This chain's CDR3 is CASDREKTGELFF. The CDR3 DNA is TGCGCCAGCGACAGGGAGAAAACCGGGGAGCTGTTTTTT.

This clonotype was seen many times. The chain uses TRBV2 and TRBJ2-1, with 7 bases that match TRBD1. Germline CDR1 is SNHLY and CDR2 is FYNNEI. This CDR3 has 15 amino acids. The V segment lost 6 bases and the J segment 8 bases; nucleotides outside the gene matches: 13. CDR3: CASRLRQGGRDEQFF. In nucleotides, the CDR3 is TGTGCCAGCAGACTCAGACAGGGCGGACGAGATGAGCAGTTCTTC.

This clonotype has just a few counts. The chain recombines TRBV3-1 with TRBJ2-6; TRBD2 aligns across 7 bases. Looked up from germline, CDR1 is LGHDT and CDR2 is YNNKEL (reference sequence). The CDR3 is 20 amino acids. The V segment lost 4 bases and the J segment 0 bases; nucleotides outside the gene matches: 15. The CDR3 reads CASSRGGRDWGGSGANVLTF. CDR3 in DNA: TGTGCCAGCAGCCGTGGGGGGAGGGACTGGGGAGGCTCTGGGGCCAACGTCCTGACTTTC.

This clonotype occurred many times. The V and J genes are TRBV5-1 and TRBJ2-2; 7 positions agree with TRBD1. Germline CDR1 reads SGHRS; CDR2 reads YFSETQ. Trimming cost V 0 bases and J 4 bases; bases outside gene matches: 6. CDR3 length: 16 amino acids. CDR3: CASSLVGTGATGELFF. The CDR3 DNA reads as TGCGCCAGCAGCTTGGTTGGAACAGGGGCCACCGGGGAGCTGTTTTTT.

V gene TRBV20-1 combines with J gene TRBJ2-5, with D hard to call. Germline CDR1 and CDR2: DFQATT and SNEGSKA (reference sequence). The CDR3 runs to 14 residues. Trimming took 4 bases from V and 4 from J, leaving 16 bases between them. The CDR3 bases are TGCAGTGCTACGTCGTCTAACACCACAGAGACCCAGTACTTC. As protein: CSATSSNTTETQYF.

In the case of this clonotype: This CDR3 fails to terminate in the conserved phenylalanine or tryptophan, so it likely reflects a read error. The DNA is left out, because the CDR3 cannot be placed on it with certainty; the CDR3 is given as TCRdb lists it. The chain recombines TRBV7-6 with TRBJ1-2; the table gives TRBD1 as D, unverified against the DNA. Germline CDR1 is SGHVS and CDR2 is FNYEAQ. The CDR3 length is 13 residues, termini included. The chain's CDR3 is CASAAGQYYGYAL.

CDR3 sequence: CASRQEAGFEAFF. The CDR3 DNA sequence: TGTGCCAGCAGACAAGAAGCGGGGTTTGAAGCTTTCTTT. This chain links TRBV7-2 with TRBJ1-1; D remains unclear. Germline CDR1 SGHTA, CDR2 FQGNSA. The CDR3 sequence is 13 residues long. V was trimmed by 6 bases and J by 7 bases, leaving 15 bases between them.

The table lists this clonotype with many counts. The V gene is TRBV20-1, the J gene TRBJ2-3, with TRBD2 identical over 7 bases. The germline gives CDR1 DFQATT, CDR2 SNEGSKA (reference sequence). There are 11 residues in the CDR3. The CDR3 region is CRGTIGDTQYF. CDR3 in DNA: TGCAGAGGGACTATTGGAGATACGCAGTATTTT.

Details on this clonotype: A single base separates this from a much larger clone, so it may be a read error. The V gene is TRBV9, the J gene TRBJ2-3, with 9 positions matching TRBD2. V shed 0 bases, J shed 7 bases, and the junction held 9 bases outside the gene matches. Germline CDR1 and CDR2: SGDLS and YYNGEE. CDR3 length equals 16 residues. Here the CDR3 DNA reads TGTGCCAGCAGCGTAGTTTCTAGCGGGGCCGCAAATACGCAGTATTTT. This codes for CASSVVSSGAANTQYF.

Ten or more counts support this clonotype. V usage is TRBV7-3 and J usage is TRBJ2-3; D call uncertain. V lost 4 bases and J 4 bases, leaving 6 bases between the germline ends. The germline V gene encodes CDR1 SGHTA and CDR2 FQGTGA. This CDR3 has 12 amino acids. For the CDR3, the DNA is TGTGCCAGCAGCTCCAATCCAGATACGCAGTATTTT. As protein: CASSSNPDTQYF.

This clonotype was counted ten times or more. The genes are TRBV2 and TRBJ1-2, with 7 bases that match TRBD1. With V trimmed by 7 bases and J by 4 bases, 3 bases remained unmatched. The CDR3 has 12 residues. Looked up from germline, CDR1 is SNHLY and CDR2 is FYNNEI. CDR3 DNA: TGTGCCAGCAACGGGGACAGCTATGGCTACACCTTC. Protein sequence: CASNGDSYGYTF.

This clonotype was recorded at least ten times. The J gene is TRBJ2-7, the V gene TRBV14; D remains unclear. The germline gives CDR1 SGHDN, CDR2 FVKESK. The CDR3 has 14 residues. V dropped 0 bases and J dropped 5 bases, with 11 bases sitting between them. The CDR3 loop reads CASSQEGRRHEQYF. CDR3 nucleotides: TGTGCCAGCAGCCAAGAAGGCAGGCGCCACGAGCAGTACTTC.

Note on this clonotype: Possible read error: a much larger clone is one base away. The rearrangement links TRBV7-6 to TRBJ2-5; D is perhaps TRBD2 (6 bases). Germline CDR1 is SGHVS and CDR2 is FNYEAQ. The CDR3 extends over 14 amino acids. CDR3 coding DNA: TGTGCCAGCAGCTTAGGGTTAGCGGAAGACACCCAGTACTTC. Translated: CASSLGLAEDTQYF.

This clonotype was seen many times. The chain uses TRBV6-1 and TRBJ2-3; 8 bases line up with TRBD1. V shed 7 bases and J 2 bases; nucleotides not matched to a gene: 5. The CDR3 has 14 amino acids. Per the germline V gene, CDR1 is MNHNS and CDR2 is SASEGT. The CDR3 loop reads CASKLGQATDTQYF. The CDR3 DNA is TGTGCCAGCAAGCTGGGACAGGCCACAGATACGCAGTATTTT.

Comments on this clonotype: This may be a read error, as it is one base from a much larger clone. The genes are TRBV29-1 and TRBJ2-5; TRBD1 matches at 12 bases. The CDR3 is 15 residues long. Germline assignment: CDR1 SQVTM and CDR2 ANQGSEA. The CDR3 DNA follows: TGCGGCGTTCAAACCGGGACAGGGGGCCGAGAGACCCAGTACTTC. This gives the protein CGVQTGTGGRETQYF.

This clonotype came up many times. The J gene is TRBJ2-1, the V gene TRBV9; perhaps TRBD1 as D (7 bases). Per germline, CDR1 SGDLS and CDR2 YYNGEE. Trimming took off 4 bases at V and 4 bases at J, with 21 bases between the two ends. The CDR3 runs to 17 residues. In DNA form, the CDR3 reads TGTGCCAGCAGCCCCAGGGGGGACCAGAACCCTTACAATGAGCAGTTCTTC. Its translation is CASSPRGDQNPYNEQFF.

This clonotype has at least ten counts. The chain carries TRBV6-2 or TRBV6-3 and TRBJ2-1; 9 bases are a match to TRBD1. This CDR3 is 16 amino acids long. V trimming: 5 bases; J trimming: 3 bases; junction bases outside the gene matches: 8. CDR1 and CDR2 (germline): MNHEY, SVGEGT. Here the CDR3 DNA reads TGTGCCAGCAGTAACCCGGGACAGGGCCACTACAATGAGCAGTTCTTC. It translates to CASSNPGQGHYNEQFF.

This rearrangement joins TRBV5-6 to TRBJ2-5; a possible D gene is TRBD2 (6 bases). V dropped 1 base and J dropped 4 bases, with 8 bases sitting between them. CDR3 size: 13 residues. The germline gives CDR1 SGHDT, CDR2 YYEEEE. In DNA, the CDR3 is TGTGCCAGCAGCTTGAGTAGCGGAGAGACCCAGTACTTC. Protein: CASSLSSGETQYF.